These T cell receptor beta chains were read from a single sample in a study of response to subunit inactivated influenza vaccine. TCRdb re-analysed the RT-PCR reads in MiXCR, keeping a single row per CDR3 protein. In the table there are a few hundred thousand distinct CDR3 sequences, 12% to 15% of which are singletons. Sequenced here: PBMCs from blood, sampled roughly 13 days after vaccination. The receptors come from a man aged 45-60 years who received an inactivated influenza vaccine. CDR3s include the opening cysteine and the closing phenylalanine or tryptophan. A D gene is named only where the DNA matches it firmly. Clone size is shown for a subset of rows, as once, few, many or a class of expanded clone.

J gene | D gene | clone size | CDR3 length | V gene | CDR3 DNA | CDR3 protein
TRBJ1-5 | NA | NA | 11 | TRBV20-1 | TGCAGTGCTACCCCCGGCGGGCCCCAGCATTTT | CSATPGGPQHF
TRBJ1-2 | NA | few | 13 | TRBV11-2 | TGTGCCAGCAGCTTAGCGGCAGGGAATGACTACACCTTC | CASSLAAGNDYTF
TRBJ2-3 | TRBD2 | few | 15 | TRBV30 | TGTGCCTGGCGACGGACTAGAGGTGATTCTGGTACGCAGTATTTT | CAWRRTRGDSGTQYF
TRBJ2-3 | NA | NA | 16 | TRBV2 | TGTGCCAGCAGTGAATGGGCAGGGGACAGCACAGATACGCAGTATTTT | CASSEWAGDSTDTQYF
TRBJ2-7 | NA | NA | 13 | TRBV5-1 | TGCGCCAGCAGGGAACTCAACGACTACGAGCAGTACTTC | CASRELNDYEQYF
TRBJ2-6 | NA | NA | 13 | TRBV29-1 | TGCAGCGTTGATTTCTCTGGGGCCAACGTCCTGACTTTC | CSVDFSGANVLTF
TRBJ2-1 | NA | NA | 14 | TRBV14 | TGTGCCAGCAGCGTACGGGACGCTCGCGATGAGCAGTTCTTC | CASSVRDARDEQFF
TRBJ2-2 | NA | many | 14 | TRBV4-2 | TGTGCCAGCAGCCAAGATCGGTGGGCCGGGGAGCTGTTTTTT | CASSQDRWAGELFF
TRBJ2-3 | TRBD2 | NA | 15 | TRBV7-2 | TGTGCCAGCAGCTTAATGAGCGGGGGCACAGATACGCAGTATTTT | CASSLMSGGTDTQYF
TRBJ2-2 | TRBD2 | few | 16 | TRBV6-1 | TGTGCCAGCAAATCGGGACTAGCGGGATATACCGGGGAGCTGTTTTTT | CASKSGLAGYTGELFF
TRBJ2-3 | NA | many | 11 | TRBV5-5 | TGTGCCAGCAGCTTGGGGGTTCCGCAGTATTTT | CASSLGVPQYF
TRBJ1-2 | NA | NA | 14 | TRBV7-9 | TGTGCCAGCAGCTCAGGGAACGTCAACTATGGCTACACCTTC | CASSSGNVNYGYTF
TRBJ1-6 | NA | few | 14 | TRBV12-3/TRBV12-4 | TGTGCCAGCACTGAGACGGGGAATAATTCACCCCTCCACTTT | CASTETGNNSPLHF
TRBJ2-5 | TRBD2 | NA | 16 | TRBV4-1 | TGCGCCAGCAGCCAAGAGGGACGGGGGGGTCAAGAGACCCAGTACTTC | CASSQEGRGGQETQYF
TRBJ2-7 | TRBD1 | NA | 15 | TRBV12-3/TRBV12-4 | TGTGCCAGCAGCCGAAGTTACAGGGGGACCTACGAGCAGTACTTC | CASSRSYRGTYEQYF